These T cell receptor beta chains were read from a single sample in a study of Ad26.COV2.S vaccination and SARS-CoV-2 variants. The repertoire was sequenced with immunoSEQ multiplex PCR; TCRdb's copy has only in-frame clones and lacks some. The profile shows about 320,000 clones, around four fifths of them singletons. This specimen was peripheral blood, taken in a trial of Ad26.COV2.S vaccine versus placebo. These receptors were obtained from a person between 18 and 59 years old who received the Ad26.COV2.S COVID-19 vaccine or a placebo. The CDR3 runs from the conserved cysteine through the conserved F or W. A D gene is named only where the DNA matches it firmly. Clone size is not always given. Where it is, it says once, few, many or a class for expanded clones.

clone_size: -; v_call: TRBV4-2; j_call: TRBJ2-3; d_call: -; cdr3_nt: TGTGCCAGCAGCCTGATGACTTCAGATACGCAGTATTTT; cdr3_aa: CASSLMTSDTQYF
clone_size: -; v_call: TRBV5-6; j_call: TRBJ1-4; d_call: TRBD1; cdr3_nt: TGTGCCAGCAGCTTGGAAGTTACAGGGGGCGCTACCTTGGTTTTT; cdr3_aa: CASSLEVTGGATLVF
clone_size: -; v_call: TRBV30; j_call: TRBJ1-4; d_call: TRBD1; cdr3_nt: TGTGCCTGGGGGACAGGTCCAACTAATGAAAAACTGTTTTTT; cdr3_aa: CAWGTGPTNEKLFF
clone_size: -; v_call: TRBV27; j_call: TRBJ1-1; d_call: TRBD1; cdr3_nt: TGTGCCAGCAGTACCTCGGGACAGGGAGGTACTGAAGCTTTCTTT; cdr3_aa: CASSTSGQGGTEAFF
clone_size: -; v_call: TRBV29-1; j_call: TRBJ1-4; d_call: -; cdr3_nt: TGCAGCGTACTACCGGGACAACCGACCGGAGGGAAACTGTTTTTT; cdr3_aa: CSVLPGQPTGGKLFF
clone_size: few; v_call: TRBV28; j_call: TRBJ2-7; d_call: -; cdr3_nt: TGTGCCAGCAGTTTCTTATTTCTGCGGGGTTCCTACGAGCAGTACTTC; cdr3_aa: CASSFLFLRGSYEQYF
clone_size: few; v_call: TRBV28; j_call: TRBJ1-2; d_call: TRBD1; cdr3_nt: TGTGCCAGCAGTTCCGCCGGGACAGGTGGAACGAACTATGGCTACACCTTC; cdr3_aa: CASSSAGTGGTNYGYTF
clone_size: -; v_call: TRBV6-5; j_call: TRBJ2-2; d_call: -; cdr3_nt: TGTGCCAGCAGTTACCGGGACACCGGGGAGCTGTTTTTT; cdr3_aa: CASSYRDTGELFF
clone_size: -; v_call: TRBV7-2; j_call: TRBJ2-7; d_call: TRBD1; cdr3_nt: TGTGCCAGCAGCCTACAGGGGAACTCCTACGAGCAGTACTTC; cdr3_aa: CASSLQGNSYEQYF
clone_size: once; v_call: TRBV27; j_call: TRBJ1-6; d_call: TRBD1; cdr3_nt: TGTGCCAGCACCAAGGTGGGACAGGGGGAGTGGGCCTATAATTCACCCCTCCACTTT; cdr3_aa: CASTKVGQGEWAYNSPLHF
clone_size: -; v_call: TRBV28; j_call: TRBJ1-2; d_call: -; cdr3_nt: TGTGCCAGCTTCAGCTCTCAGGGGTACTATGGCTACACCTTC; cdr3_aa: CASFSSQGYYGYTF
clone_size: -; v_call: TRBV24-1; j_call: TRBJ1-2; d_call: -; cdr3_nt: TGTGCCACCAGTGAGGGGGGTGGCGGCTACACCTTC; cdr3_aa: CATSEGGGGYTF
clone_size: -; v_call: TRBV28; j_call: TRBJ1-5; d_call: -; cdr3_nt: TGTGCCAGCAGTTTGGGAGGAAGCAATCAGCCCCAGCATTTT; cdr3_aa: CASSLGGSNQPQHF
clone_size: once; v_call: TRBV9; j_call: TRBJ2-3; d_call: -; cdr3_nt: TGTGCCAGCAGCGTATTTGGCAGAGGCACAGATACGCAGTATTTT; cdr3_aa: CASSVFGRGTDTQYF
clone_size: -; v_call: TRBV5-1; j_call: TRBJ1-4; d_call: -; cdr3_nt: TGCGCCAGCAGCTTGGATGGGCTTTCTAATGAAAAACTGTTTTTT; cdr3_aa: CASSLDGLSNEKLFF
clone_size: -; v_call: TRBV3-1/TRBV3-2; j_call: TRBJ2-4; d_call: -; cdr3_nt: TGTGCCAGCAGCCAAGACTCCCTGCGGCTAGCCAAAAACATTCAGTACTTC; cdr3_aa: CASSQDSLRLAKNIQYF
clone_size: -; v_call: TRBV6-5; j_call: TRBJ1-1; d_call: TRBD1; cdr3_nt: TGTGCCAGCATTAAGGGACAGCGGAACACTGAAGCTTTCTTT; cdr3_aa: CASIKGQRNTEAFF
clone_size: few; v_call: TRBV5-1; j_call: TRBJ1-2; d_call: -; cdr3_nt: TGCGCCAGCAGCTCAAAGGGGGTTGGCTACACCTTC; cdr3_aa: CASSSKGVGYTF
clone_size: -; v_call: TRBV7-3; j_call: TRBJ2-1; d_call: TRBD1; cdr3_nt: TGTGCCAGCAGCTCCCGACCGGGACAGAGCAATGAGCAGTTCTTC; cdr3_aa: CASSSRPGQSNEQFF
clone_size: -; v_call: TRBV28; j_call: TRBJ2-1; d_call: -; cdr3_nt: TGTGCCAGCAGCCAGGGGGGCCTGAGGAATGAGCAGTTCTTC; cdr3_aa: CASSQGGLRNEQFF
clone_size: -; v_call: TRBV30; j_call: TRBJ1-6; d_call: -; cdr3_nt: TGTGCCTGGAGGGTAACAGGGTATTCACCCCTCCACTTT; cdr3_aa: CAWRVTGYSPLHF
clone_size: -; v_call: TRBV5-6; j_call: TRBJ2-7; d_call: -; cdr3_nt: TGTGCCAGCAGCTTGATAAGACACGAGCAGTACTTC; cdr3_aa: CASSLIRHEQYF
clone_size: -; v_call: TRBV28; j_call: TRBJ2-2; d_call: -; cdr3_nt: TGTGCCAGCCTTGGGGACTTGGACACCGGGGAGCTGTTTTTT; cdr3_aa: CASLGDLDTGELFF
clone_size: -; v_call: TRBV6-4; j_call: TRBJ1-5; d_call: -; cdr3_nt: TGTGCCAGCAGTGACGGAGGGAATCAGCCCCAGCATTTT; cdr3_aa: CASSDGGNQPQHF
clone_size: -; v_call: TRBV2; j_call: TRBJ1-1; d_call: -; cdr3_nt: TGTGCCAGCAGTAAATTTGGGAGTAACACTGAAGCTTTCTTT; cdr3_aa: CASSKFGSNTEAFF
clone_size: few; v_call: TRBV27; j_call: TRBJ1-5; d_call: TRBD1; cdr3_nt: TGTGCCAGCACCTTGGGACAGCGAATGGGTCAGCCCCAGCATTTT; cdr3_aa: CASTLGQRMGQPQHF
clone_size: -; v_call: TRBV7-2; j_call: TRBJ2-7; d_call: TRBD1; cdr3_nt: TGTGCCAGCAGTTGGGACAGGTTCCACGAGCAGTACTTC; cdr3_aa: CASSWDRFHEQYF
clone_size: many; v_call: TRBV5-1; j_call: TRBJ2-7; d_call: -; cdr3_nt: TGCGCCAGCAGCTTGGCCAGTCAGGGGTACTCCTACGAGCAGTACTTC; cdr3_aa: CASSLASQGYSYEQYF
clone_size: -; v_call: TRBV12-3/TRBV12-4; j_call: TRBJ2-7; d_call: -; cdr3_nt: TGTGCCAGCAGTTTATTGGTGAATGGGGAGCAGTACTTC; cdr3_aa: CASSLLVNGEQYF
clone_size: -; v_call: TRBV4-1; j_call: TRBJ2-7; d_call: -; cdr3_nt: TGCGCCAGCAGCCAATCCCCGGATACCTACGAGCAGTACTTC; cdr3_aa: CASSQSPDTYEQYF
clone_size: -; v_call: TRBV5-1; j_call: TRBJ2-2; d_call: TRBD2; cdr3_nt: TGCGCCAGCAGCTTGGTTTCTAGCGGGGGACACGGGGAGCTGTTTTTT; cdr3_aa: CASSLVSSGGHGELFF
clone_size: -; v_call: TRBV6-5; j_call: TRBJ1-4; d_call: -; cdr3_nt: TGTGCCAGCGTTCGGACTTTTAATGAAAAACTGTTTTTT; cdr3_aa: CASVRTFNEKLFF
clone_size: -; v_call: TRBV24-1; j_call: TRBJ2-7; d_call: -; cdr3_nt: TGTGCCACCAGTGATTCTAGAATATACGAGCAGTACTTC; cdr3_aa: CATSDSRIYEQYF
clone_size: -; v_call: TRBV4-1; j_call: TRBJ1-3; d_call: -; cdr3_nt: TGCGCCAGCAGCCAAGGCAGGAAAAGCTCTGGAAACACCATATATTTT; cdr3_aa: CASSQGRKSSGNTIYF
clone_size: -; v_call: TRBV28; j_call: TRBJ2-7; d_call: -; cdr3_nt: TGTGCCAGCAGTTTAGTCAGGGGTATTCACGAGCAGTACTTC; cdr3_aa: CASSLVRGIHEQYF
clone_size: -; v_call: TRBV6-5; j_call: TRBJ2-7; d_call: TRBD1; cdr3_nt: TGTGCCAGCAGGAAAACCGGGACAGGGACCTACGAGCAGTACTTC; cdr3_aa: CASRKTGTGTYEQYF
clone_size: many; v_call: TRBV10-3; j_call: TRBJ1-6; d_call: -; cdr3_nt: TGTGCCATCAGTGAGAATAATTCACCCCTCCACTTT; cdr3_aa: CAISENNSPLHF
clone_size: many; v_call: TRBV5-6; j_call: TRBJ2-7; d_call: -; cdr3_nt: TGTGCCAGCAGCTTGGAGACAGCCACCTTTCGATACGAGCAGTACTTC; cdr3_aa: CASSLETATFRYEQYF